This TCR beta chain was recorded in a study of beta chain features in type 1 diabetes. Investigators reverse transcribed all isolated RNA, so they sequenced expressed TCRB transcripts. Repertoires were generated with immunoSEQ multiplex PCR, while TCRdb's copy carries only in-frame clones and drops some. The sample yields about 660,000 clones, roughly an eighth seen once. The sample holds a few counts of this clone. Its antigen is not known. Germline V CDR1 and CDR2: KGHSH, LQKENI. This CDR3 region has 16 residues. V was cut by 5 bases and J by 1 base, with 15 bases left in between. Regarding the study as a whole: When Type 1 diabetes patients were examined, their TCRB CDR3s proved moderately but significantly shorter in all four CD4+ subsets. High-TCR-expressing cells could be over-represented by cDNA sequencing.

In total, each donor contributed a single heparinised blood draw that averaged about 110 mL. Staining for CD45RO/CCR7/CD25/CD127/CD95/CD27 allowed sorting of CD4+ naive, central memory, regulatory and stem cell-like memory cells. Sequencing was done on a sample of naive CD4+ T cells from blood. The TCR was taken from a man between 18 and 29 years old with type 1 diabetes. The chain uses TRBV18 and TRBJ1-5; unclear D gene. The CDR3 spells CASSSLLSDSNQPQHF. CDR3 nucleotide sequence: TGTGCCAGCTCATCGCTACTCTCGGACAGCAATCAGCCCCAGCATTTT. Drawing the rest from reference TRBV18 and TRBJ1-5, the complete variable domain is NAGVMQNPRHLVRRRGQEARLRCSPMKGHSHVYWYRQLPEEGLKFMVYLQKENIIDESGMPKERFSAEFPKEGPSILRIQQVVRGDSAAYFCASSSLLSDSNQPQHFGDGTRLSIL.